Here is one T cell receptor (beta chain) with its context. Its recognized antigen is unknown. A much larger clone differs from this one at a single base, so this may be a read error. Healthy HIV-negative adults with no recently reported acute infections or vaccinations were included as donors. Every donor was a Caucasian adult living in Nashville, Tennessee, USA. CD4+ T cells were enriched by magnetic negative selection; naive cells were then positively selected on CD45RA, and the negative fraction formed the memory subset. Blood was obtained by leukapheresis, after which PBMCs were separated by Ficoll-Histopaque density gradient centrifugation and cryopreserved in liquid nitrogen vapor phase. Analytical flow cytometry was used to check the purity and quantity of every magnetically sorted T cell population. Each sorted fraction had its genomic DNA isolated and then quantified by UV absorbance on a Nanodrop 2000c.

The trim is 5 bases for V and 0 bases for J, with a gap of 11 bases between the germline ends. The CDR3 spans 14 residues, from the cysteine through the phenylalanine. Of the read, only the CDR3 DNA is kept; its 42 bases are in frame from base 1. CDR1 and CDR2 are drawn from the germline V gene: SGHVS, FQNEAQ. The data stem from a study of shared clonotypes between healthy human individuals (dated by TCRdb to the early 2020s). Background for the entire study: A couple of women and a few men aged 18 to 49 years were included in the cohort. Per donor, leukapheresis produced somewhere between about 0.94 and 10 billion PBMCs. For each donor, three plates each were used for CD4 naive and CD4 memory, two plates were used for CD8 naive, and one plate was used for CD8 memory. Libraries were prepared and TCR repertoires were sequenced by different laboratories using diverse techniques, in order to increase sequencing depth and limit assay-specific biases. The study deeply sequenced blood TCR repertoires of 5 or 6 healthy adults to estimate repertoire size and the extent of clonotype sharing between individuals.

TCR CDR3 regions were amplified from genomic DNA by multiplex PCR using the deep immunoSEQ assay. Extracted genomic DNA from each cell subset was distributed evenly across all wells of several immunoSEQ 96-well plates, and each plate was treated as a replicate. For sorted subsets, about 210 ng of genomic DNA, equivalent to tens of thousands of T cell genomes, went into each replicate PCR. The purified libraries were quantified using a Qubit 3.0 fluorometer, sized with a Bioanalyzer 2100, and then quantified again using the KAPA Library Quantification kit. Every immunoSEQ 96-well plate was sequenced on a dedicated single-read 150-cycle Illumina NextSeq 550 flow cell. Concerning the study's data processing: The immunoSEQ output contained only junctional sequences without quality scores, so filtering could not match that applied to full-length reads. To assign V/J genes and CDR3, sequences were annotated against IMGT germline references using PyIR, a Python wrapper for IgBLAST v1.9. Reads were filtered out if the reads had weak V/J assignments (E-value above 1e-6), no CDR3, stop codons, out-of-frame junctions, or ambiguous translated residues. A V3J clonotype was defined by an identical inferred V gene, J gene, and CDR3 amino acid sequence. The percentage overlap between two repertoires was calculated by dividing the number of shared unique clonotypes by the size of the smaller repertoire. Repertoire richness was assessed with RTK rarefaction, the Chao1 estimator, and Recon v2.1 estimates of unobserved clonotypes. Generation probabilities were computed with OLGA for all TCRbeta clonotypes obtained by the gDNA method from several donors. TCRdb provides this immuneACCESS table in a form limited to in-frame rearrangements. Some clones are lacking; in checked studies, under half of them reflect an unresolved V gene, and why the rest are absent is not known. The D gene and trimming were derived from the DNA, and the V and J assignments and clone size from that table. The sample records about 680,000 clones, around 78% of which are singletons. The top ten clones comprise roughly 2% of the sample.

Summary of the overall study and its limitations: Even with the large sequencing depth, rarefaction of the sorted-subset datasets indicated that sequencing was incomplete. Across a few donors, around 5% of naive CD4, 3% to 3.5% of naive CD8, 2% to 2.5% of memory CD4, and under 0.45% of memory CD8 clonotypes were shared. Compared with non-shared clonotypes, clonotypes shared by all four sorted-subset donors had higher generation probabilities. Based on pairwise subsampling, the degree of clonotype sharing among donors was expected to be affected by sequencing depth. Because the study included only a small number of donors, the genetic and exposure-history diversity represented was limited. Naive subsets generally had larger estimated clonotype richness than memory subsets. Sampling was restricted to blood, and TCR repertoires in tissues likely differ from the TCR repertoires found in blood.

The sequence is built from TRBV7-8 and TRBJ2-7, with the D gene call left open. This clonotype was obtained from a woman aged 25 to 39 in good health. Sequences were obtained from memory CD4+ T cells sorted from blood. The sample's cell subset or site label, decoded: CD45RA-negative fraction. The sequence in DNA is TGTGCCAGCAGCCCACAGCGTGACTCCTACGAGCAGTACTTC. This is translated as CASSPQRDSYEQYF.